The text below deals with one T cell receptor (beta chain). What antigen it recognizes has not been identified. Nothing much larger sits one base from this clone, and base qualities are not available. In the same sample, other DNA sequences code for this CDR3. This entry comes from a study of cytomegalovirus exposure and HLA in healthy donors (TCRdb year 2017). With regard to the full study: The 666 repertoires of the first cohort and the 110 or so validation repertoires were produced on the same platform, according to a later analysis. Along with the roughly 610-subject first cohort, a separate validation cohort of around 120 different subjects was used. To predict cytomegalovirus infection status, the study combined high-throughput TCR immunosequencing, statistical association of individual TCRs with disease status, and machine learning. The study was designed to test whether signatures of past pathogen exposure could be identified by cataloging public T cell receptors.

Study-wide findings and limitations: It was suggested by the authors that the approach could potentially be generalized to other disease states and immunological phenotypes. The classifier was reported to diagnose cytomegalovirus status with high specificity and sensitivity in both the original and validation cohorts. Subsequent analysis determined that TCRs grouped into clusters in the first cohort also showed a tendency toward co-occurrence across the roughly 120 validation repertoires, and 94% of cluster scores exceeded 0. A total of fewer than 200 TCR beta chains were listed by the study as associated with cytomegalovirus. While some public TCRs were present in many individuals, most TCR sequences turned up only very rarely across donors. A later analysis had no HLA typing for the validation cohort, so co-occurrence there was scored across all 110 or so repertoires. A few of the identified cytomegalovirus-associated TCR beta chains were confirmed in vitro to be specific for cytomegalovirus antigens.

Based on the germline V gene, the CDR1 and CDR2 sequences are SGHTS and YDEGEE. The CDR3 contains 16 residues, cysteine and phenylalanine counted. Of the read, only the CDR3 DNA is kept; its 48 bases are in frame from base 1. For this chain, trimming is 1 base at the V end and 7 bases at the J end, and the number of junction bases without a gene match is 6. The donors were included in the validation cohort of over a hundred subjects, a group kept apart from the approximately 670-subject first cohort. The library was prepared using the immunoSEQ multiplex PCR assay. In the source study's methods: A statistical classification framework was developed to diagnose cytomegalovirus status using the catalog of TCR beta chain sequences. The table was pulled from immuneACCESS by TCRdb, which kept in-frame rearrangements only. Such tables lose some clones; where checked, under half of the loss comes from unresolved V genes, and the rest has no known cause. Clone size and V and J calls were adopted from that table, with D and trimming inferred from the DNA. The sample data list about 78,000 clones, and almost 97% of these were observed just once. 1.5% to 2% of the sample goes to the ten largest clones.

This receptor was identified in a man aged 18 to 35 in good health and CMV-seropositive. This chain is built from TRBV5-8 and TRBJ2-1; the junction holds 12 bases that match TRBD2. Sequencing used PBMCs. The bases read TGTGCCAGCAGCTTGAGTGGACTAGCGGGACAGAATGAGCAGTTCTTC. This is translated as CASSLSGLAGQNEQFF.